A single T cell receptor beta chain is shown here with its context. Its antigen remains undetermined. Base-call qualities are not available, and no considerably larger clone is one nucleotide away. The sample's treatment or condition, from its label and the paper: over 15 received Ad26.COV2.S at low or high dose, single or two shots; 5 received placebo; per-sample allocation not given. Repertoires of vaccine and placebo recipients were sequenced from samples collected on day 63 after the first injection. Cohort 1b enrolled some 25 adults aged 18-55 years at a single site in Boston, USA, between 29 July and 7 August 2020. As a vaccine, Ad26.COV2.S was a replication-incompetent adenovirus type 26 vector that expressed a prefusion-stabilized SARS-CoV-2 spike protein derived from the original Wuhan strain. CDR1 SGHVS and CDR2 FQNEAQ are derived from the germline V gene. Spanning cysteine to phenylalanine, the CDR3 consists of 14 amino acids. Only the CDR3 portion is preserved as DNA: 42 bases, with reading frame beginning at the first base. The junction carries 13 bases between V and J, which are trimmed by 5 bases and 2 bases respectively.

This entry comes from a study of Ad26.COV2.S vaccination and SARS-CoV-2 variants (dated by TCRdb to the early 2020s). Describing the broader study: Donors in the vaccine arm were drawn from COV1001, a multicentre, randomized, double-blind, placebo-controlled phase I-IIa trial testing Ad26.COV2.S in healthy adults. Dosing of Ad26.COV2.S was intramuscular, at either 5x10^10 or 1x10^11 viral particles, delivered as one shot or as two shots spaced 56 days apart. TCRbeta repertoire sequencing served as the tool for gauging how specific and how broad the SARS-CoV-2-reactive T cell receptors were following Ad26.COV2.S vaccination. The TCR-sequenced set comprised around 30 samples: some 19 Ad26.COV2.S vaccine recipients, 5 placebo recipients and 8 SARS-CoV-2 convalescent individuals. Participants in the trial were split at random into five groups of five each, receiving low-dose or high-dose Ad26.COV2.S once or twice, or else placebo on both occasions. Blinding of investigators to trial group allocation was maintained during experiments and outcome assessment.

The paper as a whole reports these results and caveats: After vaccination, spike-specific CD8+ and CD4+ T cell responses were reported to show substantial breadth. Non-spike TCR breadth was comparable between vaccine and placebo recipients, consistent with the vaccine containing only spike. It was noted by the authors that total T cell responses may have been underestimated by the TCR breadth and depth analyses. The study lacked the statistical power to compare responses across vaccine doses or regimens. Ad26.COV2.S recipients had higher spike-specific TCR breadth than placebo recipients (P = 0.0014).

The immunoSEQ Assay was the method used to sequence TCRbeta CDR3 regions. After extraction, genomic DNA underwent amplification by bias-controlled multiplex PCR, followed by high-throughput sequencing. From the authors' description of their analysis: Collapsing and filtering of sequences were performed to quantify the absolute abundance of each unique TCRbeta CDR3 region. Usable DNA was measured by amplifying reference genes present in all nucleated cells, and TCRbeta template counts were normalized to that usable DNA to estimate T cell fraction. Repertoire TCRs were annotated as SARS-CoV-2-specific when V gene, CDR3 amino acid sequence and J gene were exactly matched to a known reactive TCR set. The reference SARS-CoV-2 TCR set was obtained from MIRA and was filtered for enrichment in COVID-19-positive ImmuneCODE repertoires, whereby public or cross-reactive TCRs were removed. Using the MIRA antigens, annotated TCRs were further analysed by specific ORF or by position within an ORF. Breadth was defined as the number of annotated unique rearrangements divided by the total number of unique productive rearrangements, and depth was defined as the summed frequency of the annotated unique rearrangements. TCR breadth was compared between groups using two-sided Wilcoxon rank-sum tests. The clones in this table, taken by TCRdb from immuneACCESS, are in-frame only. Not every clone is retained; where verified, under half of the shortfall comes from an unresolved V gene, and the cause of the rest is unknown. Clone size and V and J calls were adopted from that table, with D and trimming inferred from the DNA. This sample comprises about 680,000 clones, 70% to 90% of them detected only once. The ten largest account for over 1.3% of the sample.

The sequencing here drew on peripheral blood, taken in a trial of Ad26.COV2.S vaccine versus placebo. The TCR sequence derives from a person between 18 and 59 years old who received the Ad26.COV2.S COVID-19 vaccine or a placebo. This chain is built from TRBV7-8 and TRBJ2-7; 5 matching bases give a weak D call of TRBD1. The DNA is TGTGCCAGCAGCCCCTATCAGGGTCCCTACGAGCAGTACTTC. Its translation reads: CASSPYQGPYEQYF.